These 23 T cell receptor beta chains were sequenced from one sample in a study of OX40 agonist ivuxolimab in advanced cancers. Libraries were prepared by immunoSEQ multiplex PCR; TCRdb keeps only in-frame clonotypes and omits some of them. This sample has some 20,000 clones, with around 80% found just once. Material: CD4+ or CD8+ T cells sorted from blood, obtained in a trial of the OX40 agonist ivuxolimab. These receptors were obtained from an adult with an advanced solid tumor such as melanoma, head and neck, liver or kidney cancer.

The rearrangement joins TRBV2 to TRBJ1-5; D gene unclear. V was pared by 7 bases and J by 0 bases, with 10 bases between. This CDR3 has 14 amino acids. The germline CDR1 and CDR2 sequences are SNHLY and FYNNEI. The CDR3 region has the DNA TGTGCCAGCACCCTATTCTATAGCAATCAGCCCCAGCATTTT. Encoded protein: CASTLFYSNQPQHF.

This clone was picked up a small number of times. The chain links TRBV6-6 to TRBJ2-7, with D unresolved. V lost 4 bases and J 7 bases, leaving 11 bases between the germline ends. Germline lookup yields CDR1 MNHNY and CDR2 SVGAGI (reference sequence). This CDR3 has 12 amino acids. CDR3 region: CASSSSSGEQYF. CDR3 DNA: TGTGCCAGCAGTTCTTCCTCCGGAGAGCAGTACTTC.

CDR3 nucleotide sequence: TGTGCCAGCAGTTATCCAGGTTTTTACGAGCAGTACTTC. Translation gives CASSYPGFYEQYF. V is TRBV28 and J is TRBJ2-7, with D uncertain. Germline V lookup: CDR1 MDHEN, CDR2 SYDVKM. V lost 4 bases to trimming and J lost 4 bases, with 11 bases between them. This CDR3 has 13 residues.

This clone was picked up one time. The J gene is TRBJ2-4, the V gene TRBV2; the D is unclear. V was cut by 5 bases and J by 1 base, with 9 bases left in between. Germline V gene lookup returns CDR1 SNHLY and CDR2 FYNNEI. CDR3 length: 14 residues. The CDR3 region is CASSRVLAKNIQYF. The CDR3 DNA reads TGTGCCAGCAGTAGAGTTCTCGCCAAAAACATTCAGTACTTC.

V usage is TRBV9 and J usage is TRBJ1-1; D unclear. Germline assignment: CDR1 SGDLS and CDR2 YYNGEE. The CDR3 is 13 residues long. Trimming pared 1 base from V and 2 bases from J, leaving 6 bases between. DNA of the CDR3: TGTGCCAGCAGCGTAAGGTTAAACACTGAAGCTTTCTTT. This codes for CASSVRLNTEAFF.

This sequence joins TRBV7-9 and TRBJ2-1; D remains unclear. Germline V CDR1 and CDR2: SEHNR, FQNEAQ (reference sequence). The germline V and J ends were trimmed by 6 bases and 4 bases, with 7 bases remaining between them. The CDR3 has 12 amino acids. CDR3 region: CASSLTYNEQFF. CDR3 DNA: TGTGCCAGCAGTTTAACGTACAATGAGCAGTTCTTC.

V is TRBV25-1 and J is TRBJ1-2; D might be TRBD1 (5 bases). In germline, CDR1 is MGHDK, CDR2 SYGVNS. CDR3 size: 16 residues. V was clipped by 2 bases and J by 4 bases, with 17 bases between them. The CDR3 loop is CASSEAWGRFRYGYTF. In DNA, the CDR3 is TGTGCCAGCAGTGAAGCCTGGGGCAGGTTTCGCTATGGCTACACCTTC.

V is TRBV19 and J is TRBJ1-2; D is unresolved. Germline assignment: CDR1 LNHDA and CDR2 SQIVND (reference sequence). V gave up 3 bases and J gave up 6 bases, with 5 bases separating them. The CDR3 has 11 amino acids. The CDR3 sequence is CASSIRNGYTF. The CDR3 bases are TGTGCCAGTAGTATCAGGAATGGCTACACCTTC.

This clone was seen once. The rearrangement joins TRBV6-1 to TRBJ1-5; D gene ambiguous. Between the trimmed V and J ends, which lost 1 base and 0 bases, there was a span of 7 bases. The germline V gene encodes CDR1 MNHNS and CDR2 SASEGT. The CDR3 contains 15 residues. The CDR3 here is CASSEGRNSNQPQHF. CDR3 DNA: TGTGCCAGCAGTGAAGGTCGGAATAGCAATCAGCCCCAGCATTTT.

V gene TRBV4-3 combines with J gene TRBJ2-4, with D possibly being TRBD1 or TRBD2 (5 bases each). CDR1 and CDR2 from the germline V gene are LGHNA and YSLEER. V gave up 3 bases and J gave up 0 bases, with 9 bases separating them. CDR3 length equals 15 residues. The CDR3 DNA sequence: TGCGCCAGCAGCCAGGGGGTACAAGCCAAAAACATTCAGTACTTC. This sequence encodes CASSQGVQAKNIQYF.

The chain recombines TRBV28 with TRBJ2-7; TRBD1 matches 8 bases. CDR3 size: 14 residues. Germline-derived CDR1 and CDR2 are MDHEN and SYDVKM. Losses at the gene ends were 7 bases for V and 4 bases for J; bases not matched to a gene: 9. CDR3 residues: CASTFGQGRYEQYF. DNA of the CDR3: TGTGCCAGCACCTTTGGACAGGGCCGGTACGAGCAGTACTTC.

As DNA, the CDR3 is TGCGCCAGCAGCTTTGGAAGTACAAACACCGGGGAGCTGTTTTTT. The encoded protein is CASSFGSTNTGELFF. The chain recombines TRBV5-1 with TRBJ2-2; no clear D. The CDR3 contains 15 residues. V was pared by 2 bases and J by 2 bases, with 10 bases between. Germline V gene sequence: CDR1 SGHRS, CDR2 YFSETQ.

CDR3 in amino acids: CASSFLQGPSYEQYF. DNA for the CDR3: TGTGCCAGCAGCTTTCTTCAGGGGCCGAGCTACGAGCAGTACTTC. V gene TRBV11-2 combines with J gene TRBJ2-7, with TRBD1 as a possible D gene (6 bases). The CDR3 has 15 amino acids. Germline V lookup: CDR1 SGHAT, CDR2 FQNNGV. V shed 3 bases and J shed 3 bases, with 15 bases lying between them.

The chain links TRBV4-1 to TRBJ1-1; D is unclear. Trimming took off 1 base at V and 3 bases at J, with 6 bases between the two ends. The germline V gene has CDR1 MGHRA and CDR2 YSYEKL. The CDR3 is 13 residues long. In DNA, the CDR3 is TGCGCCAGCAGCCAAGTTCTGGACACTGAAGCTTTCTTT. Translation gives CASSQVLDTEAFF.

The chain couples TRBV18 to TRBJ2-2; TRBD1 is a possible D gene (6 bases). This CDR3 is built from 14 residues. The germline V gene encodes CDR1 KGHSH and CDR2 LQKENI. V was trimmed by 9 bases and J by 0 bases, leaving 11 bases between them. CDR3: CASTGQPNTGELFF. The CDR3, as DNA: TGTGCCAGTACCGGACAGCCGAACACCGGGGAGCTGTTTTTT.

In the case of this clone: Other DNA sequences of this sample code for an identical CDR3. The chain links TRBV30 to TRBJ2-3; 7 bases fit TRBD2. Germline V gene sequence: CDR1 GTSNPN, CDR2 SVGIG (reference sequence). This CDR3 is built from 16 residues. With 3 bases clipped from V and 1 base from J, the junction kept 10 bases outside the gene matches. This CDR3 reads CAWRGGSRGGTDTQYF. DNA for the CDR3: TGTGCCTGGAGGGGGGGGAGCCGGGGGGGCACAGATACGCAGTATTTT. Full variable domain (remainder filled in from reference TRBV30 and TRBJ2-3): SQTIHQWPATLVQPVGSPLSLECTVEGTSNPNLYWYRQAAGRGLQLLFYSVGIGQISSEVPQNLSASRPQDRQFILSSKKLLLSDSGFYLCAWRGGSRGGTDTQYFGPGTRLTVL.

The V gene is TRBV7-9, the J gene TRBJ2-2, with TRBD2 matching 7 bases. Losses at the gene ends were 4 bases for V and 4 bases for J; bases not matched to a gene: 12. Germline CDR1 is SEHNR and CDR2 is FQNEAQ (reference sequence). This CDR3 contains 17 residues. CDR3 nucleotide sequence: TGTGCCAGCAGCTCTAACTCCGGGACTACCGGCACCGGGGAGCTGTTTTTT. Its protein is CASSSNSGTTGTGELFF.

The J gene is TRBJ2-7, the V gene TRBV10-3, with TRBD2 as a possible D gene (6 bases). The CDR3 contains 15 residues. Trimming removed 3 bases from V and 6 bases from J, with 18 bases in between. CDR1 ENHRY and CDR2 SYGVKD come from the germline V gene. CDR3 sequence reads: CAISDFLASRVEQYF. CDR3 nucleotide sequence: TGTGCCATCAGTGACTTTCTAGCGAGCAGGGTCGAGCAGTACTTC.

The chain has TRBV6-4 and TRBJ2-2, with unresolved D. V was pared by 2 bases and J by 7 bases, with 8 bases between. Germline loops: CDR1 MRHNA, CDR2 SNTAGT. The CDR3 has 13 residues. CDR3 sequence (DNA): TGTGCCAGCAGTGACCAGTCAGGCGGGGAGCTGTTTTTT. Translated, it gives CASSDQSGGELFF.

CDR3 sequence reads: CASSSSTSGSSGANVLTF. The DNA for the CDR3 is TGCGCCAGCAGCTCCTCCACTAGCGGGAGCTCTGGGGCCAACGTCCTGACTTTC. The chain recombines TRBV5-1 with TRBJ2-6; 11 nucleotides line up with TRBD2. CDR3 size: 18 residues. V shed 3 bases and J 0 bases; nucleotides not matched to a gene: 5. From germline, CDR1 is SGHRS and CDR2 YFSETQ. The whole variable domain, remainder taken from reference TRBV5-1 and TRBJ2-6, is KAGVTQTPRYLIKTRGQQVTLSCSPISGHRSVSWYQQTPGQGLQFLFEYFSETQRNKGNFPGRFSGRQFSNSRSEMNVSTLELGDSALYLCASSSSTSGSSGANVLTFGAGSRLTVL.

This clone was picked up a small number of times. This chain connects TRBV19 to TRBJ2-7; D is possibly TRBD1 (6 bases). Per the germline V gene, CDR1 is LNHDA and CDR2 is SQIVND (reference sequence). The V end lost 4 bases, the J end lost 2 bases, and 15 bases lay between the germline ends. The CDR3 extends over 15 amino acids. The CDR3 coding sequence is TGTGCCAGTAGTACGTCAGGGGTAGGGGCCTACGAGCAGTACTTC. Its protein product is CASSTSGVGAYEQYF. The complete variable domain, with remaining parts taken from reference TRBV19 and TRBJ2-7, reads DGGITQSPKYLFRKEGQNVTLSCEQNLNHDAMYWYRQDPGQGLRLIYYSQIVNDFQKGDIAEGYSVSREKKESFPLTVTSAQKNPTAFYLCASSTSGVGAYEQYFGPGTRLTVT.

As regards this clone: This same CDR3 is encoded by further DNA sequences in the sample. The rearrangement uses TRBV28 and TRBJ1-4; 9 bases match TRBD1. Germline lookup yields CDR1 MDHEN and CDR2 SYDVKM. The CDR3 runs 16 residues. The V segment lost 6 bases and the J segment 2 bases; nucleotides outside the gene matches: 7. CDR3 sequence reads: CASRPGQGYTNEKLFF. The CDR3 DNA follows: TGTGCCAGCAGGCCGGGACAGGGTTACACTAATGAAAAACTGTTTTTT.

The chain uses TRBV11-2 and TRBJ1-2; tentative D call: TRBD1 (5 bases). The CDR3 covers 19 residues. The V end lost 2 bases, the J end lost 4 bases, and 26 bases lay between the germline ends. Germline CDR1 is SGHAT and CDR2 is FQNNGV. The CDR3 nucleotides are TGTGCCAGCAGCTTACGGAGGGGCGAACCTCTAACTCCTAGCTATGGCTACACCTTC. Encoded protein: CASSLRRGEPLTPSYGYTF.